This TCR beta chain was found in a study of blood T cell repertoires in COVID-19. Study information: Donors in the United States, Italy and Spain gave samples during acute or convalescent COVID-19. Nucleic acid was either cDNA or gDNA, and it came from T cells, B-cell-depleted T cells, or PBMCs.

Original analysis: Quantification of nucleated cells was approximated via reference gene primer amplification. The assay was immunoSEQ multiplex PCR, and TCRdb's table has in-frame clones only and misses some. V and J calls and clone size are as listed in that table; D and trimming were resolved from the DNA. This repertoire shows a few hundred thousand clones, approximately 92% found once; its top ten account for 4% to 5%. Germline assignment: CDR1 LGHNA and CDR2 YSLEER. V was cut by 0 bases and J by 0 bases, with 6 bases left in between. The CDR3 loop spans 15 amino acids. Sequenced input: peripheral blood. The receptor comes from a middle-aged woman who had recovered from COVID-19. V usage is TRBV4-3 and J usage is TRBJ1-3; D ambiguous. This CDR3 reads CASSQDRHSGNTIYF. CDR3 sequence (DNA): TGCGCCAGCAGCCAAGACAGACACTCTGGAAACACCATATATTTT.